Below, one T cell receptor (beta chain) is given with its context. These data are taken from a study of cytotoxic CD8 clonotypes in ibrutinib-treated CLL. TCRdb's copy holds only in-frame clones and misses some; the assay was immunoSEQ multiplex PCR. The sample yields around 310,000 clones, roughly 79% seen once. This clonotype originated in a human donor with chronic lymphocytic leukemia. Material: PBMCs, obtained before ibrutinib treatment.

This chain's CDR3 is CASSPSEAGTGELFF. The CDR3 DNA follows: TGTGCCAGCAGCCCCTCGGAGGCGGGCACCGGGGAGCTGTTTTTT. V and J are TRBV7-6 and TRBJ2-2, with a weak D call TRBD2 (5 bases). Germline CDR1 is SGHVS and CDR2 is FNYEAQ. The CDR3 is made up of 15 amino acids. Trimming shortened V by 5 bases and J by 4 bases, and 14 bases separated the two germline ends.